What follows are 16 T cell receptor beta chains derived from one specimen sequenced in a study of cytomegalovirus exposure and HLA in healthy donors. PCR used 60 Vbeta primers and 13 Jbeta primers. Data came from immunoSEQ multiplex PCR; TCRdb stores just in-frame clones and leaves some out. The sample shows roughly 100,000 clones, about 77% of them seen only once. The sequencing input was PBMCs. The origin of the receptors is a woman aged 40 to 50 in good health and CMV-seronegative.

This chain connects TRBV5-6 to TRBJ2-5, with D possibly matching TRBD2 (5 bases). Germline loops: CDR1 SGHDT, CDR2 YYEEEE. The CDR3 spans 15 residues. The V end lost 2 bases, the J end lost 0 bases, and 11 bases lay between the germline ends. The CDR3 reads CASSLRADYQETQYF. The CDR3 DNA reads TGTGCCAGCAGCTTACGAGCGGACTACCAAGAGACCCAGTACTTC.

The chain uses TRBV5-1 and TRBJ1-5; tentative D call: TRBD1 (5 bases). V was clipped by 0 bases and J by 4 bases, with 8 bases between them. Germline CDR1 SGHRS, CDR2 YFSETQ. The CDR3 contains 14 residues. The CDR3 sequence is CASSLVGGNQPQHF. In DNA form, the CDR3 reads TGCGCCAGCAGCTTGGTCGGGGGAAATCAGCCCCAGCATTTT.

The chain's CDR3 is CASSAGGWDSPLHF. CDR3 in DNA: TGTGCCAGCAGCGCGGGGGGGTGGGATTCACCCCTCCACTTT. V usage is TRBV7-9 and J usage is TRBJ1-6; possibly TRBD1 for D (5 bases). The V gene lost 5 bases and the J gene lost 8 bases, with 13 bases spanning the gap. The CDR3 length is 14 residues. The V gene's germline CDR1 is SEHNR and CDR2 FQNEAQ (reference sequence).

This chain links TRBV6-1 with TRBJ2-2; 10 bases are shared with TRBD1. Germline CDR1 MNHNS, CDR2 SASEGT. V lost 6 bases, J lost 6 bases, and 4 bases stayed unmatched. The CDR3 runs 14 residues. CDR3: CASSGDRGSGELFF. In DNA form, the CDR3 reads TGTGCCAGCAGCGGGGACAGGGGATCCGGGGAGCTGTTTTTT.

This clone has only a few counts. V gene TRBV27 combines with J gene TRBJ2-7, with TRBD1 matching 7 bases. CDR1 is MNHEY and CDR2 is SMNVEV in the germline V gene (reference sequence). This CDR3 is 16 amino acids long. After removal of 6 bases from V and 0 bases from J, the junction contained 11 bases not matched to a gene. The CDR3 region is CASSSPSRDSSYEQYF. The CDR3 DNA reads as TGTGCCAGCAGCTCACCCTCCCGGGACAGCTCCTACGAGCAGTACTTC.

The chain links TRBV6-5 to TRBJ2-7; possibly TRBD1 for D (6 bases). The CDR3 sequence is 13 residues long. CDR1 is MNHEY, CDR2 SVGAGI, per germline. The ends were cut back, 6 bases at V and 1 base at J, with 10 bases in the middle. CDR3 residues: CASRLTGSYEQYF. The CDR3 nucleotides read TGTGCCAGCAGGCTGACAGGTTCCTACGAGCAGTACTTC.

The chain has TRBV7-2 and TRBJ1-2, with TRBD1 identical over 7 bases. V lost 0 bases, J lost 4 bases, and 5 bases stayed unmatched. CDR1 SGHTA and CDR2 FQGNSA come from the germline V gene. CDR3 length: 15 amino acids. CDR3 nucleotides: TGTGCCAGCAGCTTAGCCGACAGGGACTCCTATGGCTACACCTTC. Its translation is CASSLADRDSYGYTF.

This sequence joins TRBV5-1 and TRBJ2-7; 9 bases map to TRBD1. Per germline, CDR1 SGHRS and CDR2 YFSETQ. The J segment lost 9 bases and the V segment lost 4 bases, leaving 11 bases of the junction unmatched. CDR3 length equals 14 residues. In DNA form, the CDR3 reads TGCGCCAGCAGCAGAGAGGGACAGGGTGGCGGGCAGTACTTC. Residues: CASSREGQGGGQYF.

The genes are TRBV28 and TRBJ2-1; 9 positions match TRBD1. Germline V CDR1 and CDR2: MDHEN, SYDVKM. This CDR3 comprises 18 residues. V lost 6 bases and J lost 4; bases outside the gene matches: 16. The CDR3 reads CASRLALGTGGAYNEQFF. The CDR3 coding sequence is TGTGCCAGCAGGTTAGCCCTCGGCACAGGGGGCGCTTACAATGAGCAGTTCTTC.

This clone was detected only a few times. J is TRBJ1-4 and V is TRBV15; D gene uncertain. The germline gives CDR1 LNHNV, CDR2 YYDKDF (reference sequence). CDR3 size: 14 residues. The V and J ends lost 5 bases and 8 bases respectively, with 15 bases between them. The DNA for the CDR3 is TGTGCCACCAGCCGAGTACCAAGCGGGGAAAAACTGTTTTTT. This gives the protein CATSRVPSGEKLFF.

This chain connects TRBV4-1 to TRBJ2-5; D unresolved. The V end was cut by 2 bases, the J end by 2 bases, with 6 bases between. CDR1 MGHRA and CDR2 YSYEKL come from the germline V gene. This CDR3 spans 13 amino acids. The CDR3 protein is CASSQRTQETQYF. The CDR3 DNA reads TGCGCCAGCAGCCAACGCACACAAGAGACCCAGTACTTC.

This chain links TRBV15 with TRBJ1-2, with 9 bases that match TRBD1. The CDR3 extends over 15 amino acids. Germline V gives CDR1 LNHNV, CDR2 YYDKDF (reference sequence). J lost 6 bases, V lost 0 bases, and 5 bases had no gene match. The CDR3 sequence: CATSREGQGLNGYTF. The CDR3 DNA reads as TGTGCCACCAGCAGAGAAGGACAGGGGTTGAATGGCTACACCTTC. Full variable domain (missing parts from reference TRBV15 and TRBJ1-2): DAMVIQNPRYQVTQFGKPVTLSCSQTLNHNVMYWYQQKSSQAPKLLFHYYDKDFNNEADTPDNFQSRRPNTSFCFLDIRSPGLGDTAMYLCATSREGQGLNGYTFGSGTRLTVV.

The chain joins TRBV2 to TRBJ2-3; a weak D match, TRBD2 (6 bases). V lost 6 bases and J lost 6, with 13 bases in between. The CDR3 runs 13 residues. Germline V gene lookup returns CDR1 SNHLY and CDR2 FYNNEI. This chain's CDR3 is CASRDRDSDTQYF. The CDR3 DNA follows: TGTGCCAGCAGGGACCGGGACTCGGATACGCAGTATTTT.

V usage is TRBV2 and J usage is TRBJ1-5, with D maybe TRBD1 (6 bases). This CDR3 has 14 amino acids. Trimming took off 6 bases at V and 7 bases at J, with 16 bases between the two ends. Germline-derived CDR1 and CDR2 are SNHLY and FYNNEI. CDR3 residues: CASRGAGLLQPQHF. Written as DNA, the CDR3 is TGTGCCAGCAGGGGGGCAGGGCTCCTCCAGCCCCAGCATTTT.

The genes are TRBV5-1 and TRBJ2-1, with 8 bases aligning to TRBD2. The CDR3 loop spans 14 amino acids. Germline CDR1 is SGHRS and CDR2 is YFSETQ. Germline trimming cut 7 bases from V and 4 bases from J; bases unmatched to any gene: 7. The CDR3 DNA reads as TGCGCCAGCCGGCGGGGGGACGATTACAATGAGCAGTTCTTC. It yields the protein CASRRGDDYNEQFF.

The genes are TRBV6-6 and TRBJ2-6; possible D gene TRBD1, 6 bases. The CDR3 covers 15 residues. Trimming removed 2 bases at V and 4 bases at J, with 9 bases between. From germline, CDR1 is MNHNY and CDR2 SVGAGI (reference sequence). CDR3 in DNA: TGTGCCAGCAGTTACGTGGGGGCCGGGGCCAACGTCCTGACTTTC. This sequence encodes CASSYVGAGANVLTF.